This T cell receptor beta chain was obtained from a study of identical twins (dated by TCRdb to the mid-2010s). Study-wide context: TCR alpha and beta repertoires from monozygotic twins, unrelated adults of various ages and cord blood were deep-sequenced to test whether fetal clonotypes persist. To rule out contamination, the twin experiments were replicated at different times with different library preparation protocols.

Here V drops 5 bases and J drops 1 base, and the junction holds 8 bases not matched to any gene. The cysteine opens and the phenylalanine closes a CDR3 of 16 amino acids. The kept DNA is CDR3 alone, 48 bases in frame from the first base. The germline V gene (reference sequence) supplies CDR1 MNHEY and CDR2 SMNVEV. The protocol used for the library was 5' RACE. Sequencing relied on an Illumina HiSeq 2000. Template switching introduced a universal primer binding site; the final cDNA contained a unique molecular identifier, enabling accurate counting of TCR cDNA molecules. First-strand cDNA for TCR alpha and beta chains was synthesized from specific primers in the conserved constant-segment region. To control for contamination, every cDNA library was double barcoded, receiving both a SMART-Mk sample barcode and Illumina barcodes. Two successive PCR steps introduced TruSeq adapter sequences along with Illumina sample barcodes. The TCR alpha and beta cDNA libraries were sequenced on the Illumina HiSeq platform using custom primers. The published analysis was carried out like this. MiGEC was used to process raw reads and extract unique molecular identifiers, and MiXCR was used to find CDR3 positions. For each individual, recombination models were inferred using an EM algorithm with the repgenHMM and IGoR tools. The tcR package in R was used for shared clonotype analysis, with sharing normalized by the product of cloneset sizes. Out-of-frame nonproductive sequences were analyzed to study raw recombination free of thymic and clonal selection effects. TCRdb took the public reads, trimmed them with fastp at Q25, ran MiXCR for clone calling and kept in-frame beta chains. Rows with a matching CDR3 protein are joined into one entry that keeps the most common DNA and genes. TCRdb, not the authors, supplied the V and J calls. The sample table records under 350,000 distinct CDR3 sequences; 9.5% of these occur just once. Of the sample, approximately 6.5% falls within the top ten clones.

Every donor in the study was a healthy Caucasian. Three pairs of female monozygotic twins, all aged about 18 to 30 years, made up the twin cohort. Positive isolation kits from Invitrogen were used to isolate CD4+ and CD8+ T cell populations. Ten or more counts support this clonotype. Its antigen remains undetermined. Base qualities are missing; no much larger clone stands one base away. Study-wide findings and limitations: Because the same donors could not be followed over many years, conclusions were based on cross-sectional statistical analysis. Fewer insertions were carried by abundant cord blood beta clonotypes; a weaker similar trend was observed in young adult naive repertoires, while no such trend was observed in memory repertoires. Compared with coincidental sharing between unrelated individuals, out-of-frame TCR alpha sequences shared between twins showed an excess of sequences with low generation probability. Zero-insertion analyses could be partly confounded by invariant T cells such as MAIT and iNKT, although diverse VJ usage argued against such confounding for most clonotypes. Excess twin sharing in beta out-of-frame sequences was weaker because fewer shared sequences lowered the signal-to-noise ratio. Out-of-frame TCR alpha sharing in monozygotic twins was systematically underestimated by recombination models, whereas sharing between unrelated individuals was in agreement with the recombination models.

The same sample was also used in a study of yellow fever vaccine responses in identical twins. The second study's authors report: According to the authors, the vaccine-induced T cell response in identical twins seemed to be partly convergent and partly specific to each individual. In the study, vaccine-responding T cell clones were precisely tracked in identical twins.

Recombination linked TRBV27 to TRBJ2-4, with TRBD1 identical over 7 junction bases. Sequenced input: CD8+ T cells sorted from blood. This clonotype was sampled from a woman under 30 in good health. In nucleotide form, the sequence is TGTGCCAGCAGTCCGACAGGGCCGTTGGCCAAAAACATTCAGTACTTC. This encodes CASSPTGPLAKNIQYF.